The 8 T cell receptor beta chains reported below all come from one sample, sequenced in a study of CD8 T cells in Susac syndrome. Random hexamers were used to reverse transcribe an amount of about 0.5 to 1 ug RNA. TCRdb re-called the immunoSEQ multiplex PCR reads through MiXCR, storing one row per CDR3 protein. This table holds 150,000 to 200,000 distinct CDR3 sequences, around 94% found once. What was sequenced was CD4+ T cells from PBMCs. Source of these receptors: a human donor in good health.

This clonotype was seen a few times. The chain recombines TRBV6-6 with TRBJ2-5, with unresolved D. This CDR3 is 14 amino acids long. Trimming left V 0 bases short and J 5 bases short, with 10 bases between. Germline CDR1 is MNHNY and CDR2 is SVGAGI (reference sequence). DNA of the CDR3: TGTGCCAGCAGTTACTCGGTAGGGTCCGAGACCCAGTACTTC. This codes for CASSYSVGSETQYF.

V is TRBV29-1 and J is TRBJ1-2, with a tentative D call TRBD1 (6 bases). V gave up 2 bases and J gave up 1 base, with 14 bases separating them. The CDR3 length is 15 residues. CDR1 and CDR2 (germline): SQVTM, ANQGSEA. This CDR3 is CSVERPGAVNYGYTF. In DNA, the CDR3 is TGCAGCGTTGAAAGGCCGGGGGCCGTTAACTATGGCTACACCTTC.

This clonotype has a single count. The genes are TRBV6-5 and TRBJ1-1; no reliable D call. Trimming shortened V by 0 bases and J by 4 bases, and 15 bases separated the two germline ends. The CDR3 spans 16 residues. Germline assignment: CDR1 MNHEY and CDR2 SVGAGI. The CDR3 DNA follows: TGTGCCAGCAGTTACTCGAGAACGGTCTCGAGCACTGAAGCTTTCTTT. Amino acid sequence: CASSYSRTVSSTEAFF.

CDR3 nucleotide sequence: TGCGCCAGCAGCCAAGGACTAGCGGGGGCTCGGGTTACGCAGTATTTT. Translation: CASSQGLAGARVTQYF. The chain couples TRBV4-3 to TRBJ2-3, with TRBD2 matching 12 bases. The V gene end was trimmed by 1 base and the J gene end by 8 bases; junction bases not matched to a gene: 7. The CDR3 has 16 amino acids. Looked up from germline, CDR1 is LGHNA and CDR2 is YSLEER.

CDR3 region: CASSQDPSSLETQYF. The CDR3 region has the DNA TGCGCCAGCAGCCAGGACCCAAGTTCGTTGGAGACCCAGTACTTC. V is TRBV5-1 and J is TRBJ2-5; D is uncertain. Trimming took off 4 bases at V and 5 bases at J, with 18 bases between the two ends. The CDR3 loop spans 15 amino acids. Germline assignment: CDR1 SGHRS and CDR2 YFSETQ.

The rearrangement uses TRBV3-1 and TRBJ1-1; the D is unclear. V shed 1 base and J shed 4 bases, with 7 bases lying between them. The V gene's germline CDR1 is LGHDT and CDR2 YNNKEL (reference sequence). The CDR3 spans 13 residues. The CDR3 here is CASSQGNPTEAFF. The CDR3 nucleotides read TGTGCCAGCAGCCAAGGTAACCCCACTGAAGCTTTCTTT.

This chain uses TRBV15 with TRBJ2-7, with D possibly matching TRBD2 (5 bases). This CDR3 spans 15 amino acids. V was trimmed by 4 bases and J by 0 bases, leaving 13 bases between them. Germline CDR1 is LNHNV and CDR2 is YYDKDF (reference sequence). CDR3 sequence (DNA): TGTGCCACCAGCATTCGTAGCCGGGGCTCCTACGAGCAGTACTTC. This sequence encodes CATSIRSRGSYEQYF.

The rearrangement uses TRBV30 and TRBJ1-6; the D gene is possibly TRBD1 (5 bases). CDR3 length: 13 residues. CDR1 is GTSNPN and CDR2 is SVGIG in the germline V gene (reference sequence). Between the trimmed V and J ends, which lost 7 bases and 6 bases, there was a span of 13 bases. The CDR3 DNA is TGTGCCTCGGGACCGGAGACTAATTCACCCCTCCACTTT. Protein sequence: CASGPETNSPLHF. Together with reference TRBV30 and TRBJ1-6, the CDR3 gives the full variable domain: SQTIHQWPATLVQPVGSPLSLECTVEGTSNPNLYWYRQAAGRGLQLLFYSVGIGQISSEVPQNLSASRPQDRQFILSSKKLLLSDSGFYLCASGPETNSPLHFGNGTRLTVT.